The 10 T cell receptor beta chains given below trace back to one sample, sequenced in a study of graft-versus-host responses after intestinal transplantation. Antigen specificity for these receptors is unknown. Profiled with immunoSEQ multiplex PCR; TCRdb holds only in-frame clones, not every one. The sample lists 75,000 to 95,000 clones; 93% were seen once. The input for sequencing was unstimulated CD8+ T cells sorted from spleen or lymph node cells, taken before intestinal transplant. These receptors were taken from a human donor who received an intestinal transplant.

The CDR3 DNA follows: TGTGCCAGCAGCTTAGGGACAGAACCCTACGAGCAGTACTTC. Translation: CASSLGTEPYEQYF. V gene TRBV7-9 combines with J gene TRBJ2-7; maybe TRBD1 (6 bases). Trimming cost V 1 base and J 2 bases, with 9 bases left between them. CDR3 length: 14 amino acids. Germline V gene lookup returns CDR1 SEHNR and CDR2 FQNEAQ (reference sequence).

This chain connects TRBV15 to TRBJ1-4; D might be TRBD1 (6 bases). CDR1 is LNHNV and CDR2 is YYDKDF in the germline V gene (reference sequence). Trimming took off 3 bases at V and 6 bases at J, with 11 bases between the two ends. This CDR3 is 14 amino acids long. CDR3 residues: CATSSRGEYEKLFF. The CDR3 bases are TGTGCCACCAGCAGCAGGGGAGAATATGAAAAACTGTTTTTT.

The chain joins TRBV5-1 to TRBJ2-5, with TRBD2 matching over 9 bases. The germline CDR1 and CDR2 sequences are SGHRS and YFSETQ. V gave up 4 bases and J gave up 3 bases; unmatched junction bases: 7. The CDR3 length is 15 residues. The chain's CDR3 is CASSIGTSSKETQYF. DNA of the CDR3: TGCGCCAGCAGCATCGGGACTAGCTCCAAAGAGACCCAGTACTTC.

The rearrangement uses TRBV23-1 and TRBJ1-5; perhaps TRBD1 as D (5 bases). TRBV23-1 is an ORF, with its function uncertain. V lost 8 bases and J lost 5, with 22 bases in between. The CDR3 sequence is 16 residues long. CDR3 protein: CASQDREGLNHQPQHF. CDR3 DNA sequence: TGCGCCAGCCAGGATCGGGAGGGACTCAATCATCAGCCCCAGCATTTT.

The chain carries TRBV4-3 and TRBJ2-1, with 8 bases fitting TRBD2. V gave up 0 bases and J gave up 4 bases; unmatched junction bases: 5. The CDR3 length is 16 residues. The V gene's germline CDR1 is LGHNA and CDR2 YSLEER. Written as DNA, the CDR3 is TGCGCCAGCAGCCAAGATGGGGCGGGGGGATACAATGAGCAGTTCTTC. It is translated as CASSQDGAGGYNEQFF.

This chain connects TRBV5-1 to TRBJ2-3; unclear D gene. The CDR3 consists of 17 residues. Germline values: CDR1 SGHRS, CDR2 YFSETQ. Trimming removed 0 bases from V and 0 bases from J, with 14 bases in between. The CDR3, as DNA: TGCGCCAGCAGCTTGGTAGTTTTTACTTCTAGCACAGATACGCAGTATTTT. Its translation is CASSLVVFTSSTDTQYF.

The chain combines TRBV30 with TRBJ1-5; D is unresolved. CDR1 is GTSNPN, CDR2 SVGIG, per germline (reference sequence). The CDR3 consists of 15 residues. V was cut by 2 bases and J by 2 bases, with 13 bases left in between. As DNA, the CDR3 is TGTGCCTGGAGTCCCCCCGGCGGGGGCAATCAGCCCCAGCATTTT. Translation: CAWSPPGGGNQPQHF.

This sequence joins TRBV9 and TRBJ2-7; possible D gene TRBD2, 5 bases. The CDR3 is 14 amino acids. V was trimmed by 0 bases and J by 3 bases, leaving 10 bases between them. Germline CDR1 is SGDLS and CDR2 is YYNGEE. The CDR3 protein is CASSVAGENYEQYF. In DNA, the CDR3 is TGTGCCAGCAGCGTAGCCGGGGAGAACTACGAGCAGTACTTC.

The gene calls are TRBV9 and TRBJ1-2; D gene unclear. This CDR3 has 13 amino acids. The germline V gene encodes CDR1 SGDLS and CDR2 YYNGEE. The ends were cut back, 2 bases at V and 2 bases at J, with 7 bases in the middle. Here the CDR3 reads CASSVSGNYGYTF. For the CDR3, the DNA is TGTGCCAGCAGCGTCTCAGGCAACTATGGCTACACCTTC.

On this clone: Its ends do not fully match the called genes, so a read error is possible. The chain employs TRBV6-1 and TRBJ2-2; 10 bases fit TRBD1. CDR3 size: 16 residues. Germline CDR1 and CDR2: MNHNS and SASEGT. Written as DNA, the CDR3 is TGTGCCAGCATTGAAGAGGGACAGGGGTACACCGGGGAGCTGTTTTTT. Translation: CASIEEGQGYTGELFF.